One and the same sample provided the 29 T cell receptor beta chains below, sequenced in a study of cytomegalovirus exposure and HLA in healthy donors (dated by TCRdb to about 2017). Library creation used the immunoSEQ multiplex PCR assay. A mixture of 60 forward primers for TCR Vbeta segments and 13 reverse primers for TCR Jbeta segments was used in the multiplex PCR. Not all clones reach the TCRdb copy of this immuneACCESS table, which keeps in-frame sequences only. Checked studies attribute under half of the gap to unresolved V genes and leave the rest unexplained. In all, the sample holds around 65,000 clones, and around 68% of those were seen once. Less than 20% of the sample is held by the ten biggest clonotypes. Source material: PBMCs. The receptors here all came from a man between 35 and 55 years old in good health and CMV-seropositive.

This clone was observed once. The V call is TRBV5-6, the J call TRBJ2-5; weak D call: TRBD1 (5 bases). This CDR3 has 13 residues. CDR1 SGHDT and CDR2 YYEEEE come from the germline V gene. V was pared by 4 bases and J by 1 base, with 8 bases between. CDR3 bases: TGTGCCAGCAGCACGACAGTCCAAGAGACCCAGTACTTC. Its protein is CASSTTVQETQYF.

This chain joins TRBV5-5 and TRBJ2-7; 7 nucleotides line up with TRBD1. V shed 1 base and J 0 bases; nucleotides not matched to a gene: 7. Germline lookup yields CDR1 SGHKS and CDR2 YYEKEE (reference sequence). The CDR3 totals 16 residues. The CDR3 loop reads CASSLSGTESSYEQYF. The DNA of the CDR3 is TGTGCCAGCAGCTTGTCCGGGACAGAGAGCTCCTACGAGCAGTACTTC.

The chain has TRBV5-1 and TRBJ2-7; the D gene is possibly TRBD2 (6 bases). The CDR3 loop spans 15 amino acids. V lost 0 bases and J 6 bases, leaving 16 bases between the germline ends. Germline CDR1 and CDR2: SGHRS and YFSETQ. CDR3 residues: CASSLGLQEGPEQYF. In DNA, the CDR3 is TGCGCCAGCAGCTTGGGACTACAGGAGGGACCCGAGCAGTACTTC.

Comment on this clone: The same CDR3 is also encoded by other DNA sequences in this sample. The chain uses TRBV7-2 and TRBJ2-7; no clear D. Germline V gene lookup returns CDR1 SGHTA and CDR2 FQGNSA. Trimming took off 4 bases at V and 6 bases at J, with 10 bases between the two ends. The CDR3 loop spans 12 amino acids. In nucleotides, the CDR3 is TGTGCCAGCAGCTCTCTGCCAGTCGAGCAGTACTTC. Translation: CASSSLPVEQYF. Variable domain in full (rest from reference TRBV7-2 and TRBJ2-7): GAGVSQSPSNKVTEKGKDVELRCDPISGHTALYWYRQSLGQGLEFLIYFQGNSAPDKSGLPSDRFSAERTGGSVSTLTIQRTQQEDSAVYLCASSSLPVEQYFGPGTRLTVT.

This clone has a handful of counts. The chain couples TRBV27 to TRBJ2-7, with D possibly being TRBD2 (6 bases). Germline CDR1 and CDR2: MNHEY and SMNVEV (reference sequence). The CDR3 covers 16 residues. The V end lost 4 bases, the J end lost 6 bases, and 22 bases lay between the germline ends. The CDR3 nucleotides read TGTGCCAGCAGTTCGATTCGGGGGACGGAGTCTTCCGAGCAGTACTTC. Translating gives CASSSIRGTESSEQYF.

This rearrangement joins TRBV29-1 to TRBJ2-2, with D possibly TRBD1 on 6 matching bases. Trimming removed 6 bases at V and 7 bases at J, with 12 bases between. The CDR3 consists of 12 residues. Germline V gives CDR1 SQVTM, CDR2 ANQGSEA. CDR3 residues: CSVKQGNGELFF. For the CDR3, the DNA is TGCAGCGTAAAACAGGGAAACGGGGAGCTGTTTTTT.

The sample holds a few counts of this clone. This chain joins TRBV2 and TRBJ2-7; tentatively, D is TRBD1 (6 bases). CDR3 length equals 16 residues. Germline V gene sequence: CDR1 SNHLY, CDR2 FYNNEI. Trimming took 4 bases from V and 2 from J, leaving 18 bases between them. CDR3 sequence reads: CASSGGGVPLTYEQYF. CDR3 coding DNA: TGTGCCAGCAGTGGAGGGGGAGTCCCCCTAACCTACGAGCAGTACTTC.

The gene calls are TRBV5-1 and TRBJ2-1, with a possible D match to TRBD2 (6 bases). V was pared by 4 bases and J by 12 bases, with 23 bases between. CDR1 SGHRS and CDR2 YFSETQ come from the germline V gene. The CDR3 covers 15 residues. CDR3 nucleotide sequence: TGCGCCAGCAGCCCCTCCACCCTGGGGGGATTAGCGCAGTTCTTC. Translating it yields CASSPSTLGGLAQFF.

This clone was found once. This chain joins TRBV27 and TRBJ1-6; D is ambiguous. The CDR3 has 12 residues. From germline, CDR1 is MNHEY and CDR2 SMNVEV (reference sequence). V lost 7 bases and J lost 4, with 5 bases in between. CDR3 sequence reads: CASTDYNSPLHF. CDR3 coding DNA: TGTGCCAGCACAGATTATAATTCACCCCTCCACTTT.

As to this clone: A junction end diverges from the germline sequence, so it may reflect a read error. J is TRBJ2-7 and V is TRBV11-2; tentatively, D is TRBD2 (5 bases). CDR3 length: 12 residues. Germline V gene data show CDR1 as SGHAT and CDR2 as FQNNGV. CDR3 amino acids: CASSGNGSPDIF. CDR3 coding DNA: TGTGCCAGTTCGGGAAATGGGTCGCCAGACATCTTC.

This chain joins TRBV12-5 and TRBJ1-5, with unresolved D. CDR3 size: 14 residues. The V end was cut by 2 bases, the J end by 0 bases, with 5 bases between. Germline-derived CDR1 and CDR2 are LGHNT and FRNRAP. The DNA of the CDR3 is TGTGCTAGTGGTTTGACCTATAGCAATCAGCCCCAGCATTTT. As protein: CASGLTYSNQPQHF.

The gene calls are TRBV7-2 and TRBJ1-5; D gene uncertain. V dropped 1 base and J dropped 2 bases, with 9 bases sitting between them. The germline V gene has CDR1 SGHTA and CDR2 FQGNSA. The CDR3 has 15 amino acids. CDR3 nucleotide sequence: TGTGCCAGCAGCTTAGATGGGAGGGGCAATCAGCCCCAGCATTTT. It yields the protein CASSLDGRGNQPQHF.

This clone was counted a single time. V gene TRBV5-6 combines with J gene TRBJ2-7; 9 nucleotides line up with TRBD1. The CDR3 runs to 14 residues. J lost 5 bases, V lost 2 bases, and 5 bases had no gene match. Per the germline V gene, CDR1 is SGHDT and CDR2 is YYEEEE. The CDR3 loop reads CASSLGDRVNEQYF. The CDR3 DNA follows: TGTGCCAGCAGCTTAGGGGACAGGGTCAACGAGCAGTACTTC.

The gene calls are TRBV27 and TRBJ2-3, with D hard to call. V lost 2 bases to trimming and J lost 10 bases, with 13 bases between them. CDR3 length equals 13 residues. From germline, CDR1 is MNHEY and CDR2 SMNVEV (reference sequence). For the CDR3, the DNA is TGTGCCAGCAGTTTAAATGGAGAGCCAGCGCAGTATTTT. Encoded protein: CASSLNGEPAQYF.

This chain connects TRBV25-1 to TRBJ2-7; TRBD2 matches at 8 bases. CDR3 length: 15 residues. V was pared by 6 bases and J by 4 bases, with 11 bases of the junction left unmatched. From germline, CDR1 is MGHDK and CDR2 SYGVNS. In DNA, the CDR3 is TGTGCCAGCAGCGTAGGGAGCGGGAGTTCTTACGAGCAGTACTTC. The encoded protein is CASSVGSGSSYEQYF.

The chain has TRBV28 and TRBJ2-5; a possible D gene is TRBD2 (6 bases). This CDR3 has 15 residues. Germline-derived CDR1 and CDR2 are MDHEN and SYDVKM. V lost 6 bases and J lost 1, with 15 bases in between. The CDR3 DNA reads TGTGCCAGCAGCCCCCTTCTGGAGGGCCAAGAGACCCAGTACTTC. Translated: CASSPLLEGQETQYF.

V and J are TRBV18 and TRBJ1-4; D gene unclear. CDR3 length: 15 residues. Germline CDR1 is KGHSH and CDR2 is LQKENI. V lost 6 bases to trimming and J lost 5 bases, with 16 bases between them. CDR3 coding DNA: TGTGCCAGCTCGCAGGCGCTACAGTACAATGAAAAACTGTTTTTT. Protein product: CASSQALQYNEKLFF.

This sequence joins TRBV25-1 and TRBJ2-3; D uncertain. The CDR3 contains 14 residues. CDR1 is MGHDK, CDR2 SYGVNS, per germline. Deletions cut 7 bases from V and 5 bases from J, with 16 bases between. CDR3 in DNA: TGTGCCAGCACTAAAGACAAGAACGTAGATACGCAGTATTTT. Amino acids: CASTKDKNVDTQYF.

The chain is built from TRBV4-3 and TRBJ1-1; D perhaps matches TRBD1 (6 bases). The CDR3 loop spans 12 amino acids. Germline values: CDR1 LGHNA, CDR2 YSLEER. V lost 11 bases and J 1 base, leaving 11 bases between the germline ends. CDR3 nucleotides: TGCGCCGGGGACATTACGAACACTGAAGCTTTCTTT. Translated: CAGDITNTEAFF.

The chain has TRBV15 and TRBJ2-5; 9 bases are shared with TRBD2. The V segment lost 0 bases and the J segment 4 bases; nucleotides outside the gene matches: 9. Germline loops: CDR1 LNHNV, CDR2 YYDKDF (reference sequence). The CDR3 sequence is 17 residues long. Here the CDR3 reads CATSRDESGGILETQYF. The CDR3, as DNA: TGTGCCACCAGCAGAGATGAGAGCGGGGGGATTCTAGAGACCCAGTACTTC.

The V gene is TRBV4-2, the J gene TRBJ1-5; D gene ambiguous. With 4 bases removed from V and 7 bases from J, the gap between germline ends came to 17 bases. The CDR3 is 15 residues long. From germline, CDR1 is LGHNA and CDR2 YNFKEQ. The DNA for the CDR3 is TGTGCCAGCAGCCCAAAAGCGAGCGGATGGCAGCCCCAGCATTTT. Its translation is CASSPKASGWQPQHF.

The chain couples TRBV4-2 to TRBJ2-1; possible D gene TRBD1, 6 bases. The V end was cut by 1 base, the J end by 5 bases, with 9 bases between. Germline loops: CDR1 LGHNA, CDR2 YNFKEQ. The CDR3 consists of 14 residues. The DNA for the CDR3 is TGTGCCAGCAGCCAAGGGGGGCCCGACAATGAGCAGTTCTTC. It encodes CASSQGGPDNEQFF.

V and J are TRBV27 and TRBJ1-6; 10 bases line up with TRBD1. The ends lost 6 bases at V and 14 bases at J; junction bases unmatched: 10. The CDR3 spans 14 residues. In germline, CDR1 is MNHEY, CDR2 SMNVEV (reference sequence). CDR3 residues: CASSPGTGVAALHF. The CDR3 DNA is TGTGCCAGCAGCCCCGGGACAGGGGTGGCGGCCCTCCACTTT.

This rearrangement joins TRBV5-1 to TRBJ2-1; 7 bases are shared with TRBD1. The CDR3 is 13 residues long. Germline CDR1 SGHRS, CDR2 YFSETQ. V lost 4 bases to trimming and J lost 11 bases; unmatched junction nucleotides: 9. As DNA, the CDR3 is TGCGCCAGCAGCCAGACCGACAGGGTTCAGCAGTTCTTC. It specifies CASSQTDRVQQFF.

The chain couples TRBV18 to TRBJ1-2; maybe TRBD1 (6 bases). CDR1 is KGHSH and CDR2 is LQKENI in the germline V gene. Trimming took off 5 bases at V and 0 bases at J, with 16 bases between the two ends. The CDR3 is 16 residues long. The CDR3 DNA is TGTGCCAGCTCAGTCTGGGACACGGATCCTAACTATGGCTACACCTTC. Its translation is CASSVWDTDPNYGYTF. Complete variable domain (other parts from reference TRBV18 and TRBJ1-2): NAGVMQNPRHLVRRRGQEARLRCSPMKGHSHVYWYRQLPEEGLKFMVYLQKENIIDESGMPKERFSAEFPKEGPSILRIQQVVRGDSAAYFCASSVWDTDPNYGYTFGSGTRLTVV.

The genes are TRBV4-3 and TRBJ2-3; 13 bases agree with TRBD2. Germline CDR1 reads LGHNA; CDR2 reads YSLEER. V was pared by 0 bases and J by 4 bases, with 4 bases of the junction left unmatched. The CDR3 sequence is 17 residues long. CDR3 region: CASSQETSGGAADTQYF. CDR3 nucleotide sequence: TGCGCCAGCAGCCAAGAAACTAGCGGGGGGGCGGCAGATACGCAGTATTTT.

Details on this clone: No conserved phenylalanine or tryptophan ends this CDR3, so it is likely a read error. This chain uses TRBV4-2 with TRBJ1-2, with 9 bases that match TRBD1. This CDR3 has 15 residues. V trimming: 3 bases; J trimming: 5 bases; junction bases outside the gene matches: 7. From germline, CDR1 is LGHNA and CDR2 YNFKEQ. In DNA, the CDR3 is TGTGCCAGCAGCCAGACGGGACAGGGTGGATATGGCTACACCCTC. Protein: CASSQTGQGGYGYTL.

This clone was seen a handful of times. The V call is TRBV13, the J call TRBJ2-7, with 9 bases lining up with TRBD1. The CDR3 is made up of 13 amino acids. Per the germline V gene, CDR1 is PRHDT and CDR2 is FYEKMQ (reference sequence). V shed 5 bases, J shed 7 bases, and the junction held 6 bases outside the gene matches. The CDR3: CASSVDRGREQYF. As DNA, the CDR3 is TGTGCCAGCAGCGTGGACAGGGGACGGGAGCAGTACTTC.

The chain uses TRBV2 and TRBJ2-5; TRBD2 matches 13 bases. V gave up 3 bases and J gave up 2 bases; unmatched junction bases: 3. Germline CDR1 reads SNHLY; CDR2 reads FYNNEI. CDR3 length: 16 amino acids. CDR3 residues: CASSDQTSGGQETQYF. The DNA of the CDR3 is TGTGCCAGCAGTGATCAGACTAGCGGGGGGCAAGAGACCCAGTACTTC.